This T cell receptor (beta chain) was captured in a study of T cells in Graves' hyperthyroidism and ophthalmopathy. Concerning this clonotype: Its matching antigen is unknown.

Germline CDR1 and CDR2: ENHRY and SYGVKD. Losses at the gene ends were 7 bases for V and 5 bases for J; bases not matched to a gene: 10. The CDR3 has 15 residues. The TCR beta CDR3 regions underwent amplification using RNA transcripts as the source. During a first-round RT-PCR of the TCR CDR3, the HTBI primer set was used. TCRdb processed the multiplex PCR reads anew with MiXCR; each CDR3 protein has one entry. Found here are 650,000 to 800,000 distinct CDR3 sequences, 45% of them singletons; the top ten hold less than 8.5%. Study-wide results and caveats: Within blood appeared most thyroid clonotypes that had expanded above 0.001.

Sequencing was carried out using peripheral blood or thyroid tissue (not recorded which). This receptor was taken from an adult man with Graves' disease, either hyperthyroidism or ophthalmopathy (not recorded which). This chain connects TRBV10-3 to TRBJ1-5; 8 bases align to TRBD1. The CDR3 region is CAIKSDRGEYQPQHF. The CDR3 DNA sequence: TGTGCCATCAAAAGCGACAGGGGAGAGTATCAGCCCCAGCATTTT.